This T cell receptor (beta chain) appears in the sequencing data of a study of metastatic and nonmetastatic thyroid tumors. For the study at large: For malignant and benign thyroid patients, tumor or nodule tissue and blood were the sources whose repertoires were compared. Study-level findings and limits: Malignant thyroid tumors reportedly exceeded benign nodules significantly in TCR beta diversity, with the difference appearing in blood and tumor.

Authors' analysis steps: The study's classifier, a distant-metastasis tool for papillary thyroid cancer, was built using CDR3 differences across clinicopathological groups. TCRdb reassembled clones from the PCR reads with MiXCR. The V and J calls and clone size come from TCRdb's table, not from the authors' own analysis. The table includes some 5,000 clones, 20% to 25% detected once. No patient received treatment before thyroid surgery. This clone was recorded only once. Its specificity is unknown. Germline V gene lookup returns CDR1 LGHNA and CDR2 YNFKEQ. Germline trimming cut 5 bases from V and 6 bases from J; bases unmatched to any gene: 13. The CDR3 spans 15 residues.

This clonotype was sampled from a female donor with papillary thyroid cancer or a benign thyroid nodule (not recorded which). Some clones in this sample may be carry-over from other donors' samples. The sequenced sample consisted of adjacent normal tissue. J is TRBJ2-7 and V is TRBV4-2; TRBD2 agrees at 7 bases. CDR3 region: CASSVGLAGSGEQYF. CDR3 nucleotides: TGTGCCAGCAGCGTAGGATTAGCGGGTTCGGGCGAGCAGTACTTC.